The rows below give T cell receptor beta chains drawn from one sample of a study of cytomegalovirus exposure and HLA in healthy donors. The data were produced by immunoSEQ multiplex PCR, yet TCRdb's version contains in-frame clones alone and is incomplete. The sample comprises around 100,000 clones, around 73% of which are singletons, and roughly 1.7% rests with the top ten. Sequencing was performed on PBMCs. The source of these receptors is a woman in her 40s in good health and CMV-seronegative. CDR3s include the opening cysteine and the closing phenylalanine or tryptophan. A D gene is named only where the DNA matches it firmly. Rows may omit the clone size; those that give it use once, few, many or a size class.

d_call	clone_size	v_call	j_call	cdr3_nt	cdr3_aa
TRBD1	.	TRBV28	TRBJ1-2	TGTGCCAGCAGAAAGACGACAGGGGCTACCCATTATTATGGCTACACCTTC	CASRKTTGATHYYGYTF
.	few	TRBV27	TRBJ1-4	TGTGCCAGCAGTTTAGCCCAAGGCGACAGAAGAACAACTAATGAAAAACTGTTTTTT	CASSLAQGDRRTTNEKLFF
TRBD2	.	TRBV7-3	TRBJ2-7	TGTGCCAGCAGCCCCGGGGGGATCCCCCACGAGCAGTACTTC	CASSPGGIPHEQYF
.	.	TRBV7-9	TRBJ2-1	TGTTCCAGCAGCTCCTTAGACAGGATCGACAATGAGCAGTTCTTC	CSSSSLDRIDNEQFF
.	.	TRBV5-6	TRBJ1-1	TGTGCCAGCAGCCCCACCGCGGGGGTGAACACTGAAGCTTTCTTT	CASSPTAGVNTEAFF
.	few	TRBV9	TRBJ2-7	TGTGCCAGCAGCCCCAGAGGACTGGGTGAGGAGCAGTACTTC	CASSPRGLGEEQYF
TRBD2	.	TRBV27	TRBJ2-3	TGTGCCAGCAGTTTTTTAGCGGGAGGGCGAGATACGCAGTATTTT	CASSFLAGGRDTQYF
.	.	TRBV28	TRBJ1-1	TGTGCCAGCAGCGACTCCTATGGAGGCACTGAAGCTTTCTTT	CASSDSYGGTEAFF
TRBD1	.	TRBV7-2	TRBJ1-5	TGTGCCAGCAGCGCTCGACAGGGGCATCAGCCCCAGCATTTT	CASSARQGHQPQHF
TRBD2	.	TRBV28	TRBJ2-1	TGTGCCACCCGACTAGCGGGAGTATGGGTCAATGAGCAGTTCTTC	CATRLAGVWVNEQFF
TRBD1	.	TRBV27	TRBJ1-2	TGTGCCAGCAGCCCCGGGACAGGGGGCGGCTATGGCTACACCTTC	CASSPGTGGGYGYTF
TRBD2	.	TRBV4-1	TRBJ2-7	TGCGCCAGCAGCTTAAGTTTAGCGGGAGGGCCGGTGCGGTACGAGCAGTACTTC	CASSLSLAGGPVRYEQYF
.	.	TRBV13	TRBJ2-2	TGTGCCAGCAGCGCAGGGGGGCCGAACACCGGGGAGCTGTTTTTT	CASSAGGPNTGELFF
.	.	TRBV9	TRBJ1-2	TGTGCCAGCAGCCCCGGAGGCCTAGCTAACTATGGCTACACCTTC	CASSPGGLANYGYTF
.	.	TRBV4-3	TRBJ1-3	TGCGCCAGCAGCCAAGGGACTTCCCGGGGAAACACCATATATTTT	CASSQGTSRGNTIYF
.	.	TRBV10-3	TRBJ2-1	TGTGCCATCAGTCCCCGGGACAATGAGCAGTTCTTC	CAISPRDNEQFF
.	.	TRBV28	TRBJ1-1	TGTGCCAGCGGGCGTTCCACTGAAGCTTTCTTT	CASGRSTEAFF
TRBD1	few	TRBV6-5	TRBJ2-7	TGTGCCAGCAGTGTCCGGGACAGCTACGAGCAGTACTTC	CASSVRDSYEQYF
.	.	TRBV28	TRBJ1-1	TGTGCCAGCAGTTCCCGCCAGGTAGCTTTCTTT	CASSSRQVAFF
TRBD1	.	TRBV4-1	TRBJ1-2	TGCGCCAGCAGCCAGGCCGGGACAGTCTATGGCTACACCTTC	CASSQAGTVYGYTF
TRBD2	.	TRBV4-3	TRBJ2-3	TGCGCCAGCAGCCAAGAATCCGGGGGGGTGAGTGGTACGCAGTATTTT	CASSQESGGVSGTQYF
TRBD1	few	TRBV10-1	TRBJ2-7	TGCGCCAGCAGTGGGGGCAGGGGGAAAATCTACGAGCAGTACTTC	CASSGGRGKIYEQYF
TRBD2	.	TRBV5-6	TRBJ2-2	TGTGCCAGCAGCTTTACTAGCGGGGGCACCGGGGAGCTGTTTTTT	CASSFTSGGTGELFF
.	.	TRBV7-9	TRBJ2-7	TGTGCCAGCACCCTGAGGGAGGCCTACGAGCAGTACTTC	CASTLREAYEQYF
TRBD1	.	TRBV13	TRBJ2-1	TGTGCCAGCAGCTGGACTGGACAGGGAGGATATAATGAGCAGTTCTTC	CASSWTGQGGYNEQFF
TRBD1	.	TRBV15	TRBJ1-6	TGTGCCACCAGCAGCCAGGGGGCCTCACCCCTCCACTTT	CATSSQGASPLHF
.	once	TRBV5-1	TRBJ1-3	TGCGCCAGCAGCTTGGGGACTCCCGGAAACACCATATATTTT	CASSLGTPGNTIYF
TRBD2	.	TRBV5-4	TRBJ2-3	TGTGCCAGCAGCTTTACTAGCGGGGTGGTGGATACGCAGTATTTT	CASSFTSGVVDTQYF
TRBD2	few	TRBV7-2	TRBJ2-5	TGTGCCAGCAGCTTCATGGGACTAGGGGCAGAGACCCAGTACTTC	CASSFMGLGAETQYF
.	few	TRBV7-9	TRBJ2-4	TGTGCCAGCAGCCAAAAATTCCGGGGAAAGGATCGCCCCATTCAGTACTTC	CASSQKFRGKDRPIQYF
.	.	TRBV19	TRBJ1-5	TGTGCCAGTAGTACGGTGGGCCATCAGCCCCAGCATTTT	CASSTVGHQPQHF
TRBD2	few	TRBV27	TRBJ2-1	TGTGCCAGCAGTCCCCCGGGACTAGCGGGACAAGAAGAGCAGTTCTTC	CASSPPGLAGQEEQFF
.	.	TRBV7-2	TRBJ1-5	TGTGCCAGCAGCCCTCAGGGATTCGGTCAGCCCCAGCATTTT	CASSPQGFGQPQHF
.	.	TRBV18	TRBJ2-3	TGTGCCAGCTCACCTAGCGTGACTAGCACAGATACGCAGTATTTT	CASSPSVTSTDTQYF
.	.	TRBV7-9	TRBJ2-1	TGTGCCAGCAGCTCCCCGGGTCGCGGACTAGAGCAGTTCTTC	CASSSPGRGLEQFF
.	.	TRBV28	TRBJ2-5	TGTGCCAGCAGTCAACCCACAGGGGGGGCAGAGACCCAGTACTTC	CASSQPTGGAETQYF
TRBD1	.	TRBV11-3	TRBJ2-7	TGTGCCAGCAGCTCCACAGGGGGTGGCGAGCAGTACTTC	CASSSTGGGEQYF
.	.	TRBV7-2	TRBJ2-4	TGTGCCAGCAGCTCCCTAATGGAAAACATTCAGTACTTC	CASSSLMENIQYF
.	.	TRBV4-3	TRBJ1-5	TGCGCCAGCAGCCAAGATGCGAAAATTCAGCCCCAGCATTTT	CASSQDAKIQPQHF
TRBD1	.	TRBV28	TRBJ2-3	TGTGCCAGCAGCTATCGACAGGGGCGGGGCACAGATACGCAGTATTTT	CASSYRQGRGTDTQYF
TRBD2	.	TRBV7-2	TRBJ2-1	TGTGCCAGCACCGGTGGGACTAGCGGCTACAATGAGCAGTTCTTC	CASTGGTSGYNEQFF
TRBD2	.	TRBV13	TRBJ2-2	TGTGCCAGCAGCTCTCTAGCGGGAGGCCCAAACACCGGGGAGCTGTTTTTT	CASSSLAGGPNTGELFF
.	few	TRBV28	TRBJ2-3	TGTGCCAGCAGACCTAGCGACCAATTCACAGATACGCAGTATTTT	CASRPSDQFTDTQYF
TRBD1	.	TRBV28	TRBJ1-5	TGTGCCAGCAGCAAAACCCTCAAGGGGGCGCGCAATCAGCCCCAGCATTTT	CASSKTLKGARNQPQHF
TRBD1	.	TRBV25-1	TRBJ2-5	TGTGCCAGCAGTGAAGACAGGGTTCTGGAGACCCAGTACTTC	CASSEDRVLETQYF
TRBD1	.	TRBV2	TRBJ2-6	TGTGCCGGTACAAGGGGACAGGGCAACGTCCTGACTTTC	CAGTRGQGNVLTF